The source of this TCR beta chain is a study of T cell responses to AZD1222 COVID-19 vaccine. V lost 4 bases and J lost 7, with 16 bases in between. The CDR3 is made up of 14 amino acids. In germline, CDR1 is LGHNA, CDR2 YNFKEQ. Details on this clone: The antigen remains unidentified.

Generated by immunoSEQ multiplex PCR, the TCRdb table keeps only in-frame clones and is missing some. The sample carries roughly 140,000 clones, 90% to 95% recorded once. Broader study findings: There were repertoire samples only from the period after the peak T cell response.

The chain uses TRBV4-2 and TRBJ2-5; perhaps TRBD2 as D (6 bases). The input for sequencing was peripheral blood, taken 28 days after the second AZD1222 dose. This receptor was taken from an adult who received the AZD1222 COVID-19 vaccine. The CDR3 here is CASSPLAPPGTQYF. The CDR3 DNA reads TGTGCCAGCAGCCCGCTAGCGCCCCCCGGGACCCAGTACTTC.